This TCR beta chain was identified during a study of T cells in pancreatic ductal adenocarcinoma. V was shortened by 6 bases and J by 5 bases, with 16 bases between the two germline ends. This CDR3 is built from 14 residues. In germline, CDR1 is SGHTA, CDR2 FQGNSA. No neoadjuvant therapy was given to the selected pancreatic ductal adenocarcinoma patients before their surgery. This clone was recorded only once. The antigen remains undetermined. Study-level results: Tumor samples had fewer productive templates and approximately 8.2-fold fewer unique clonotypes than blood. Tumor-versus-blood clonality comparisons may be biased toward lower tumor diversity. Mean clonality was approximately 0.11 in tumors and roughly 0.072 in blood, not significantly different.

Assay used: immunoSEQ multiplex PCR; TCRdb lists only in-frame clones, some missing. The sample records just under 30,000 clones, approximately 94% being singletons. The V call is TRBV7-2, the J call TRBJ1-1; no definite D call. This TCR came from a human donor with pancreatic ductal adenocarcinoma. The sequenced material came from PBMCs. This CDR3 is CASSPHRGWTEAFF. CDR3 DNA: TGTGCCAGCAGTCCCCACCGGGGTTGGACTGAAGCTTTCTTT. The full variable domain, rest sourced from reference TRBV7-2 and TRBJ1-1, is GAGVSQSPSNKVTEKGKDVELRCDPISGHTALYWYRQSLGQGLEFLIYFQGNSAPDKSGLPSDRFSAERTGGSVSTLTIQRTQQEDSAVYLCASSPHRGWTEAFFGQGTRLTVV.